This entry describes one TCR beta chain. The antigen is not known. Time point denoted: newly diagnosed, previously untreated cHL patient sample. PBMCs from untreated, newly diagnosed classical Hodgkin lymphoma were comparison samples. Clones were read by immunoSEQ multiplex PCR, and TCRdb kept only the in-frame ones, dropping some. Found here are some 70,000 clones, over 85% of them singletons; the top ten hold 2.6%. These data come from a study of PD-1 blockade in classical Hodgkin lymphoma. Study results and caveats: Whatever underlies the repertoire differences (possibly disease activity or prior therapy) remains undefined. TCR diversity at baseline was reported to be reduced in newly diagnosed patients relative to healthy donors.

The germline CDR1 and CDR2 sequences are ENHRY and SYGVKD. The ends were cut back, 3 bases at V and 0 bases at J, with 6 bases in the middle. CDR3 length: 14 amino acids. The sequence came from a human donor with classical Hodgkin lymphoma. The sample consisted of peripheral blood mononuclear cells (PBMCs). The chain carries TRBV10-3 and TRBJ1-3, with D unresolved. This CDR3 is CAISDLVSGNTIYF. The DNA for the CDR3 is TGTGCCATCAGTGATTTGGTCTCTGGAAACACCATATATTTT.